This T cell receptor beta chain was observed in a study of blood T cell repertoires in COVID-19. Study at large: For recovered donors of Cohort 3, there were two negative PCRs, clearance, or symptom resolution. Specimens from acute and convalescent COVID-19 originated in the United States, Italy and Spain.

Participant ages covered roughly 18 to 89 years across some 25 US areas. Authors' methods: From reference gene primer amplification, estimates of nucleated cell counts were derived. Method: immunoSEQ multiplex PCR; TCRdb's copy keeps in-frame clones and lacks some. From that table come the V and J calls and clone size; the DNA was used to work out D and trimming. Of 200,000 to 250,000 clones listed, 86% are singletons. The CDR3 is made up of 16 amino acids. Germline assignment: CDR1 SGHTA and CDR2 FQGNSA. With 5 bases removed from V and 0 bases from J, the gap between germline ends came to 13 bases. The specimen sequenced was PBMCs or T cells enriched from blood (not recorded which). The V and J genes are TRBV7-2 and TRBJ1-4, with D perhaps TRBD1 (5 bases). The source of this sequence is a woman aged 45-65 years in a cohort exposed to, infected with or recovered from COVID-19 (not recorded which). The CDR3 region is CASSGRGIATNEKLFF. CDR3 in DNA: TGTGCCAGCAGCGGGCGGGGGATAGCAACTAATGAAAAACTGTTTTTT.